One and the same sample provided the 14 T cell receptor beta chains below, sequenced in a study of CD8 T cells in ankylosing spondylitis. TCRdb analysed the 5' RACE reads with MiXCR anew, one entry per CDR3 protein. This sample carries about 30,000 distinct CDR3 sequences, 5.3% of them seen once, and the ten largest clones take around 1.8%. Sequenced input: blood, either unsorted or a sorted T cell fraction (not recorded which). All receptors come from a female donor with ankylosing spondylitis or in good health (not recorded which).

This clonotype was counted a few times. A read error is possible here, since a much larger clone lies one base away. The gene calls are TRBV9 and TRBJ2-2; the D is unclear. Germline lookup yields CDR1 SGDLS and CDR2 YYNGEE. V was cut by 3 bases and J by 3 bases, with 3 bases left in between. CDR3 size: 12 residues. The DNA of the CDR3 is TGTGCCAGCAGCGAACACACCGGGGAGCTGTTTTTT. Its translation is CASSEHTGELFF.

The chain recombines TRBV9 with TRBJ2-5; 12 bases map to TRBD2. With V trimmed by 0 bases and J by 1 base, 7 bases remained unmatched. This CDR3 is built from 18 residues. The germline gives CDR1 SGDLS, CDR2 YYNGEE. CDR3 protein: CASSVGPSGGAGQETQYF. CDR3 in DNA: TGTGCCAGCAGCGTAGGCCCTAGCGGGGGGGCCGGCCAAGAGACCCAGTACTTC.

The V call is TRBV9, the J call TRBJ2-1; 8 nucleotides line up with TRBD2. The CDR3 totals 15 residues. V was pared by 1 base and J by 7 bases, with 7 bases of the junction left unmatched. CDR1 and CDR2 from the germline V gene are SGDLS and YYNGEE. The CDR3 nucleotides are TGTGCCAGCAGCGTAATGCCCAGCGGGAGAAATGAGCAGTTCTTC. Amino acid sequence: CASSVMPSGRNEQFF.

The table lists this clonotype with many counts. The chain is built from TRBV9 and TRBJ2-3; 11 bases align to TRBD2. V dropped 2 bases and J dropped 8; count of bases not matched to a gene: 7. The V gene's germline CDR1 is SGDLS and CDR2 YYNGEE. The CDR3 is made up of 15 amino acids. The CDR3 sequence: CASSVRETSGVTQYF. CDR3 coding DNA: TGTGCCAGCAGCGTCCGGGAGACTAGCGGGGTTACGCAGTATTTT. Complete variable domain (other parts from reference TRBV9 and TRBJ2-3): DSGVTQTPKHLITATGQRVTLRCSPRSGDLSVYWYQQSLDQGLQFLIQYYNGEERAKGNILERFSAQQFPDLHSELNLSSLELGDSALYFCASSVRETSGVTQYFGPGTRLTVL.

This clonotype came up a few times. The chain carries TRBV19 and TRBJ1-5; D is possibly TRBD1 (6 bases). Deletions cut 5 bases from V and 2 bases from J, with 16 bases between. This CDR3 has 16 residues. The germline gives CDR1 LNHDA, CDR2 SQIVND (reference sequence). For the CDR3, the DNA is TGTGCCAGTAGTGAAACAGGGTCCGCGGGCAATCAGCCCCAGCATTTT. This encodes CASSETGSAGNQPQHF.

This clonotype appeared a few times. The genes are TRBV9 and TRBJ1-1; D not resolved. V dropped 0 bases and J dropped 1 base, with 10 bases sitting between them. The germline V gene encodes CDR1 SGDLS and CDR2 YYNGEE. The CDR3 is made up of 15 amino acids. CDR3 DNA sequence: TGTGCCAGCAGCGTAGAGCACAGAGCGAACACTGAAGCTTTCTTT. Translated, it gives CASSVEHRANTEAFF.

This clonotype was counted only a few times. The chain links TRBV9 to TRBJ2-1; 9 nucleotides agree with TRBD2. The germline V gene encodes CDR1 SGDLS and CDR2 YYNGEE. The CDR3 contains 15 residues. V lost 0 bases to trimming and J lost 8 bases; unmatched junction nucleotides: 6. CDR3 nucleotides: TGTGCCAGCAGCGTAGGATCTAGCGGGAACCATGAGCAGTTCTTC. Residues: CASSVGSSGNHEQFF.

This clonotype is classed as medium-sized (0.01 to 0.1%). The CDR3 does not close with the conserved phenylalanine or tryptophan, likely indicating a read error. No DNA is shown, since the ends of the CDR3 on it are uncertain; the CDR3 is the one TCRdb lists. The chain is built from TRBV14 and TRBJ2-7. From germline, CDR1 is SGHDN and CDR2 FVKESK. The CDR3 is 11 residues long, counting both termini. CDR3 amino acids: CASSHSPIFFL.

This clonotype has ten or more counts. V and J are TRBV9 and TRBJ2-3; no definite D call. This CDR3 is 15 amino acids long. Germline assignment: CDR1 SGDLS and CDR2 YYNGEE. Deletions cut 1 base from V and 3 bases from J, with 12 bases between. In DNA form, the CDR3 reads TGTGCCAGCAGCGTAACGCCGCAGTCTACAGATACGCAGTATTTT. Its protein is CASSVTPQSTDTQYF.

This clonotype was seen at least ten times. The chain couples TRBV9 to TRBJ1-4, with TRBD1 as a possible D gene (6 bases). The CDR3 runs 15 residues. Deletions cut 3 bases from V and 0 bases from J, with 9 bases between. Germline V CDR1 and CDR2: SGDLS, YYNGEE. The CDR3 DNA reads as TGTGCCAGCAGCGCCCAGGGGTCAACTAATGAAAAACTGTTTTTT. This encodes CASSAQGSTNEKLFF.

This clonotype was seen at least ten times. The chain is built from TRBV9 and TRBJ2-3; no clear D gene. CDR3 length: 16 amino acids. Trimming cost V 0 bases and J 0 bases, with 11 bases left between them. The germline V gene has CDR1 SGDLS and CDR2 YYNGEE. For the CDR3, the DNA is TGTGCCAGCAGCGTAGGGGGAAGACTGAGCACAGATACGCAGTATTTT. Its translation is CASSVGGRLSTDTQYF.

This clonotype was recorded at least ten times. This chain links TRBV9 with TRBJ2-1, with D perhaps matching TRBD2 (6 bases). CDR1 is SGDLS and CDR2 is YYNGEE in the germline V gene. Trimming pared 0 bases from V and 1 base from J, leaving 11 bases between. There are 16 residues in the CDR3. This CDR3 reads CASSVGGSGSYNEQFF. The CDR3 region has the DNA TGTGCCAGCAGCGTAGGGGGTAGCGGTTCCTACAATGAGCAGTTCTTC.

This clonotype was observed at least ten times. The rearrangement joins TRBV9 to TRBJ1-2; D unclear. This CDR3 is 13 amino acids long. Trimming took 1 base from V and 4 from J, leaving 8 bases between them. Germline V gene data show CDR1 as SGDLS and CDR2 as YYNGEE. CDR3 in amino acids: CASSVSNTYGYTF. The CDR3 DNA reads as TGTGCCAGCAGCGTATCGAATACCTATGGCTACACCTTC.

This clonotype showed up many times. The CDR3 region is CASSVDGNTGELFF. CDR3 bases: TGTGCCAGCAGCGTAGACGGGAACACCGGGGAGCTGTTTTTT. V usage is TRBV9 and J usage is TRBJ2-2; the D is unclear. Germline values: CDR1 SGDLS, CDR2 YYNGEE. Trimming removed 0 bases at V and 1 base at J, with 4 bases between. The CDR3 covers 14 residues.